The TCR beta chain described here comes from a study of control samples from healthy donors and cancer patients. Trimming cost V 1 base and J 3 bases, with 5 bases left between them. CDR1 and CDR2 from the germline V gene are SGHRS and YFSETQ. CDR3 length equals 12 residues. TCRdb's copy holds only in-frame clones and misses some; the assay was immunoSEQ multiplex PCR. The top ten hold approximately 1.4% of the sample, which has some 200,000 clones, 91% seen once. This receptor was taken from a woman aged 25 to 45 in good health. The gene calls are TRBV5-1 and TRBJ2-7; D unclear. Sequencing was carried out using blood. The CDR3 region is CASSLLGYEQYF. The CDR3 region has the DNA TGCGCCAGCAGCTTGCTGGGCTACGAGCAGTACTTC.